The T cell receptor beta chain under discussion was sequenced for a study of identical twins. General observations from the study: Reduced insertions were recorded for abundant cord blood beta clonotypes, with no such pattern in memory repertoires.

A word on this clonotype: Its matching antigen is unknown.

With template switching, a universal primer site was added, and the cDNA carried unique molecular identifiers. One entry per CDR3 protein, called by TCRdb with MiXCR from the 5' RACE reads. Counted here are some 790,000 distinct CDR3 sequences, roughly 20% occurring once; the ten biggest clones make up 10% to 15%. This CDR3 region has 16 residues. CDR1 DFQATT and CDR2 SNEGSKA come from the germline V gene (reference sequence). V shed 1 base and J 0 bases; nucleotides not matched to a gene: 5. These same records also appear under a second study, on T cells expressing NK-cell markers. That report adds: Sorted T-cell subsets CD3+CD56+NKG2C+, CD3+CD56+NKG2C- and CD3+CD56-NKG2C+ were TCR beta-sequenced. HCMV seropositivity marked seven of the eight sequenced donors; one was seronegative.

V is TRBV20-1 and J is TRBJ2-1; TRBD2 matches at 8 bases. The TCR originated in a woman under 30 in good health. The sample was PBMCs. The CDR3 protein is CSARVTSGVSYNEQFF. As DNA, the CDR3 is TGCAGTGCTAGAGTTACTAGCGGAGTCTCCTACAATGAGCAGTTCTTC.